The present entry profiles one T cell receptor (beta chain) with its context. The CDR3 sequence is 14 residues long. Between the trimmed V and J ends, which lost 5 bases and 5 bases, there was a span of 16 bases. Germline CDR1 reads SGHRS; CDR2 reads YFSETQ. The sample belongs to a study of blood T cell repertoires in COVID-19. Authors' analysis steps: Nucleated cell counts were estimated from reference gene primer amplification. Sequencing was performed with immunoSEQ multiplex PCR; in TCRdb, only in-frame clones are kept and a portion is missing. That table furnishes V, J and clone size, whereas the DNA furnished D and trimming. This sample has some 140,000 clones, with approximately 88% found just once.

The V gene is TRBV5-1, the J gene TRBJ1-1; D unresolved. This sequence originates from a man aged 55 to 69 with acute or convalescent COVID-19. The sample consisted of peripheral blood. In DNA form, the CDR3 reads TGCGCCAGCAGGGGGTCAGGCTCGGGGACTGAAGCTTTCTTT. This encodes CASRGSGSGTEAFF.